This T cell receptor (beta chain) stems from a study of identical twins. This clonotype showed up just a few times. MiXCR, run by TCRdb on the 5' RACE reads, gives a single entry per CDR3 protein. Of some 710,000 distinct CDR3 sequences in the sample, 6.1% were seen once. The germline V and J ends were trimmed by 4 bases and 8 bases, with 10 bases remaining between them. The CDR3 spans 12 residues. The V gene's germline CDR1 is SGHRS and CDR2 YFSETQ. The specimen was naive T cells sorted from blood. The genes are TRBV5-1 and TRBJ2-1, with D possibly being TRBD1 or TRBD2 (6 bases each). The TCR comes from a young man in good health. The CDR3 DNA reads as TGCGCCAGCAGCAAGGAGGGGGATGAGCAGTTCTTC. As protein: CASSKEGDEQFF. Combining the CDR3 with reference TRBV5-1 and TRBJ2-1 gives the whole variable domain KAGVTQTPRYLIKTRGQQVTLSCSPISGHRSVSWYQQTPGQGLQFLFEYFSETQRNKGNFPGRFSGRQFSNSRSEMNVSTLELGDSALYLCASSKEGDEQFFGPGTRLTVL.